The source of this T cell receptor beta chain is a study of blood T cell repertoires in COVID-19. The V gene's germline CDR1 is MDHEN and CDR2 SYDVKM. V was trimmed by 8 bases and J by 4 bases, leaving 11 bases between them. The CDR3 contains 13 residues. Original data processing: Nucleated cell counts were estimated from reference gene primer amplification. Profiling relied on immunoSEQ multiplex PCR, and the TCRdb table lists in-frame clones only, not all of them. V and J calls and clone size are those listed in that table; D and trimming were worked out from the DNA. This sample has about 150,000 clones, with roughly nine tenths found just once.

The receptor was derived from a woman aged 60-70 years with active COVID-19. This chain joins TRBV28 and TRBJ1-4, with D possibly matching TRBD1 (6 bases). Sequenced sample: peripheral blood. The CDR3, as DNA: TGTGCCAGCCGGTGGACAGTTAATGAAAAACTGTTTTTT. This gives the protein CASRWTVNEKLFF.